This TCR beta chain was observed in a study of tumor-infiltrating lymphocytes in localized non-small cell lung cancer. Trimming removed 1 base at V and 11 bases at J, with 15 bases between. CDR3 size: 14 residues. CDR1 and CDR2 (germline): SGHNT, YENEEA. Overall study findings and caveats: Different pieces of the same tissue went to different assays, confounding technical variation with intratumor heterogeneity.

Comment on this clone: Antigen unknown.

The method was immunoSEQ multiplex PCR; TCRdb's version includes in-frame clones alone and lacks a portion of them. Altogether more than 2,500 clones are present, around 55% being singletons, with the ten largest covering roughly a fifth. This TCR was recovered from a human donor with non-small cell lung cancer. The sample comprised uninvolved lung tissue not adjacent to the tumor. The chain links TRBV11-3 to TRBJ2-4; D is unclear. CDR3 bases: TGTGCCAGCAGCTTAGGAGGCACCCAACGGGTTCAGTACTTC. The encoded protein is CASSLGGTQRVQYF.